This is a list of T cell receptor beta chains from one sample in a study of blood T cell repertoires in COVID-19. Profiled with immunoSEQ multiplex PCR; TCRdb holds only in-frame clones, not every one. The repertoire includes tens of thousands of clones, about 86% of them detected once, and 15% to 20% sits in the top ten. Source material: peripheral blood. These receptors originate from a woman in her sixties or seventies with acute or convalescent COVID-19. CDR3s include the opening cysteine and the closing phenylalanine or tryptophan. The D gene is left open where the match is weak. Only some rows state a clone size, as once, few, many or a class for expanded clones.

clone size: NA; V gene: TRBV7-2; D gene: NA; J gene: TRBJ2-2; CDR3 protein: CASSQTGQSKLGAGELFF; CDR3 DNA: TGTGCCAGCAGCCAAACGGGCCAAAGCAAGCTAGGGGCCGGGGAGCTGTTTTTT
clone size: NA; V gene: TRBV6-6; D gene: TRBD1; J gene: TRBJ1-5; CDR3 protein: CASSYSGTANQPQHF; CDR3 DNA: TGTGCCAGCAGTTACTCGGGGACAGCAAATCAGCCCCAGCATTTT
clone size: NA; V gene: TRBV6-5; D gene: NA; J gene: TRBJ1-2; CDR3 protein: CASSLSGRANYGYTF; CDR3 DNA: TGTGCCAGCAGTCTAAGCGGGCGAGCTAACTATGGCTACACCTTC
clone size: NA; V gene: TRBV7-2; D gene: TRBD1; J gene: TRBJ1-4; CDR3 protein: CASSRDRGDEKLFF; CDR3 DNA: TGTGCCAGCAGTCGAGACAGGGGGGATGAAAAACTGTTTTTT
clone size: few; V gene: TRBV6-6; D gene: NA; J gene: TRBJ1-3; CDR3 protein: CASSPTGNTIYF; CDR3 DNA: TGTGCCAGCAGCCCTACTGGAAACACCATATATTTT
clone size: NA; V gene: TRBV6-5; D gene: NA; J gene: TRBJ2-7; CDR3 protein: CASSYSSRGFEQYF; CDR3 DNA: TGTGCCAGCAGTTACTCGTCACGGGGGTTCGAGCAGTACTTC
clone size: NA; V gene: TRBV29-1; D gene: NA; J gene: TRBJ2-7; CDR3 protein: CSGIGGTDYEQYF; CDR3 DNA: TGCAGCGGAATCGGGGGTACGGACTACGAGCAGTACTTC
clone size: few; V gene: TRBV3-1/TRBV3-2; D gene: TRBD2; J gene: TRBJ2-1; CDR3 protein: CASSQDLGGRASYNEQFF; CDR3 DNA: TGTGCCAGCAGCCAAGATCTTGGCGGGAGGGCCTCCTACAATGAGCAGTTCTTC
clone size: NA; V gene: TRBV5-4; D gene: NA; J gene: TRBJ2-3; CDR3 protein: CASSITLGSTDTQYF; CDR3 DNA: TGTGCCAGCAGCATCACTCTAGGAAGCACAGATACGCAGTATTTT
clone size: NA; V gene: TRBV5-1; D gene: TRBD1; J gene: TRBJ2-1; CDR3 protein: CASSQAGQGLNEQFF; CDR3 DNA: TGCGCCAGCAGCCAGGCCGGACAGGGATTGAATGAGCAGTTCTTC
clone size: NA; V gene: TRBV12-3/TRBV12-4; D gene: NA; J gene: TRBJ2-7; CDR3 protein: CASSNAQGLEQYF; CDR3 DNA: TGTGCCAGCAGCAACGCTCAGGGGCTCGAGCAGTACTTC
clone size: NA; V gene: TRBV3-1/TRBV3-2; D gene: TRBD2; J gene: TRBJ2-1; CDR3 protein: CASSGRTSGPSSYNEQFF; CDR3 DNA: TGTGCCAGCAGCGGACGGACTAGCGGTCCAAGCTCCTACAATGAGCAGTTCTTC
clone size: NA; V gene: TRBV28; D gene: NA; J gene: TRBJ1-3; CDR3 protein: CASTSAGSGNTIYF; CDR3 DNA: TGTGCCAGCACTTCGGCGGGGTCAGGAAACACCATATATTTT
clone size: NA; V gene: TRBV4-3; D gene: NA; J gene: TRBJ2-7; CDR3 protein: CASSRGTYYEQYF; CDR3 DNA: TGCGCCAGCAGCCGAGGGACTTACTACGAGCAGTACTTC
clone size: NA; V gene: TRBV2; D gene: TRBD1; J gene: TRBJ1-2; CDR3 protein: CASAPDQGAGYTF; CDR3 DNA: TGTGCCAGCGCGCCGGACCAGGGGGCTGGCTACACCTTC
clone size: NA; V gene: TRBV4-1; D gene: TRBD1; J gene: TRBJ1-2; CDR3 protein: CASSQQGAYGYTF; CDR3 DNA: TGCGCCAGCAGCCAACAGGGGGCCTATGGCTACACCTTC
clone size: NA; V gene: TRBV6-5; D gene: NA; J gene: TRBJ1-2; CDR3 protein: CASTPGLDYGYTF; CDR3 DNA: TGTGCCAGCACCCCGGGACTTGACTATGGCTACACCTTC
clone size: NA; V gene: TRBV19; D gene: TRBD2; J gene: TRBJ2-2; CDR3 protein: CASRHQPGLAGGSGGGELFF; CDR3 DNA: TGTGCCAGTAGGCACCAACCGGGACTAGCGGGAGGTAGTGGTGGCGGGGAGCTGTTTTTT
clone size: few; V gene: TRBV11-3; D gene: NA; J gene: TRBJ1-2; CDR3 protein: CASSLRGTGYGYTF; CDR3 DNA: TGTGCCAGCAGCCTCCGGGGGACCGGCTATGGCTACACCTTC
clone size: NA; V gene: TRBV5-4; D gene: NA; J gene: TRBJ1-1; CDR3 protein: CASSLDSMNTEAFF; CDR3 DNA: TGTGCCAGCAGCTTGGACAGCATGAACACTGAAGCTTTCTTT
clone size: NA; V gene: TRBV28; D gene: NA; J gene: TRBJ1-5; CDR3 protein: CASSLRGRVIQPQHF; CDR3 DNA: TGTGCCAGCAGTTTAAGGGGGAGGGTGATTCAGCCCCAGCATTTT
clone size: NA; V gene: TRBV9; D gene: TRBD2; J gene: TRBJ2-7; CDR3 protein: CASSRTSGEQYF; CDR3 DNA: TGTGCCAGCAGCCGGACTAGCGGCGAGCAGTACTTC
clone size: NA; V gene: TRBV24-1; D gene: NA; J gene: TRBJ2-3; CDR3 protein: CATSDHRDPSTDTQYF; CDR3 DNA: TGTGCCACCAGTGATCACAGGGACCCTTCGACAGATACGCAGTATTTT
clone size: NA; V gene: TRBV9; D gene: NA; J gene: TRBJ1-3; CDR3 protein: CASSVERGDGNTIYF; CDR3 DNA: TGTGCCAGCAGCGTAGAGCGGGGGGACGGAAACACCATATATTTT
clone size: medium-sized; V gene: TRBV29-1; D gene: NA; J gene: TRBJ2-2; CDR3 protein: CSVEFQGVPGELFF; CDR3 DNA: TGCAGCGTTGAATTCCAGGGTGTTCCCGGGGAGCTGTTTTTT
clone size: NA; V gene: TRBV3-1/TRBV3-2; D gene: NA; J gene: TRBJ1-5; CDR3 protein: CASSRQINQPQHF; CDR3 DNA: TGTGCCAGCAGCCGGCAGATCAATCAGCCCCAGCATTTT
clone size: NA; V gene: TRBV9; D gene: TRBD2; J gene: TRBJ2-5; CDR3 protein: CASNAGGSETQYF; CDR3 DNA: TGTGCCAGCAACGCGGGGGGTTCGGAGACCCAGTACTTC
clone size: NA; V gene: TRBV12-3/TRBV12-4; D gene: NA; J gene: TRBJ1-1; CDR3 protein: CASRRQGNTEAFF; CDR3 DNA: TGTGCCAGCAGACGTCAGGGGAACACTGAAGCTTTCTTT
clone size: NA; V gene: TRBV7-8; D gene: TRBD2; J gene: TRBJ2-2; CDR3 protein: CASSSPMGGQFGELFF; CDR3 DNA: TGTGCCAGCAGCTCTCCGATGGGAGGGCAGTTCGGTGAGCTGTTTTTT
clone size: NA; V gene: TRBV7-8; D gene: TRBD2; J gene: TRBJ2-7; CDR3 protein: CASSYQRGSGEQYF; CDR3 DNA: TGTGCCAGCAGCTACCAGCGGGGGTCGGGCGAGCAGTACTTC
clone size: NA; V gene: TRBV5-1; D gene: TRBD2; J gene: TRBJ2-5; CDR3 protein: CASSFTPTGTSGSSPYF; CDR3 DNA: TGCGCCAGCAGCTTCACCCCGACCGGGACTAGCGGGTCATCGCCTTACTTC
clone size: NA; V gene: TRBV24-1; D gene: TRBD2; J gene: TRBJ2-1; CDR3 protein: CATSSGGRTSYNEQFF; CDR3 DNA: TGTGCCACCTCTAGCGGGGGACGAACCTCCTACAATGAGCAGTTCTTC
clone size: NA; V gene: TRBV19; D gene: TRBD1; J gene: TRBJ1-1; CDR3 protein: CASSKHGTVNTEAFF; CDR3 DNA: TGTGCCAGTAGTAAACACGGGACAGTAAACACTGAAGCTTTCTTT
clone size: NA; V gene: TRBV10-2; D gene: NA; J gene: TRBJ2-7; CDR3 protein: CASSGLALRSYEQYF; CDR3 DNA: TGCGCCAGCAGTGGACTGGCTTTGAGGTCCTACGAGCAGTACTTC
clone size: NA; V gene: TRBV3-1/TRBV3-2; D gene: TRBD1; J gene: TRBJ2-7; CDR3 protein: CASSQVPGGPYEQYF; CDR3 DNA: TGTGCCAGCAGCCAAGTACCAGGGGGCCCCTACGAGCAGTACTTC
clone size: NA; V gene: TRBV7-2; D gene: TRBD1; J gene: TRBJ1-1; CDR3 protein: CASRRQGILNTEAFF; CDR3 DNA: TGTGCCAGCAGACGACAGGGGATCTTGAACACTGAAGCTTTCTTT
clone size: NA; V gene: TRBV9; D gene: TRBD1; J gene: TRBJ2-5; CDR3 protein: CASSGTGQGIFETQYF; CDR3 DNA: TGTGCCAGCAGCGGCACGGGACAGGGTATCTTTGAGACCCAGTACTTC
clone size: few; V gene: TRBV5-4; D gene: TRBD1; J gene: TRBJ1-2; CDR3 protein: CASSFGTGYGYTF; CDR3 DNA: TGTGCCAGCAGCTTCGGGACAGGTTATGGCTACACCTTC
clone size: once; V gene: TRBV6-2/TRBV6-3; D gene: NA; J gene: TRBJ1-2; CDR3 protein: CASSSSVGGYGYTF; CDR3 DNA: TGTGCCAGCAGTTCCTCGGTAGGCGGCTATGGCTACACCTTC
clone size: NA; V gene: TRBV3-1/TRBV3-2; D gene: TRBD2; J gene: TRBJ2-7; CDR3 protein: CASSLSGLLSYEQYF; CDR3 DNA: TGTGCCAGCAGCTTATCGGGACTACTCTCCTACGAGCAGTACTTC